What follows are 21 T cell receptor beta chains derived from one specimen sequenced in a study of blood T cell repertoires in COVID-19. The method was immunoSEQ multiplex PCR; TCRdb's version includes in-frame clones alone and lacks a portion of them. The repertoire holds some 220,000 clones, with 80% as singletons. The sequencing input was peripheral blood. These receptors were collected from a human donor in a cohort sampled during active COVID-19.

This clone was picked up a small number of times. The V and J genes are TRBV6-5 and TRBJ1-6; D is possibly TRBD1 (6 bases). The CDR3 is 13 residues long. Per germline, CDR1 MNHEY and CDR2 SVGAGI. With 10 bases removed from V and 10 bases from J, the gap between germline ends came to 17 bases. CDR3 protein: CATGQLGMSPLHF. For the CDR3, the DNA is TGTGCCACCGGACAGCTCGGAATGTCACCCCTCCACTTT.

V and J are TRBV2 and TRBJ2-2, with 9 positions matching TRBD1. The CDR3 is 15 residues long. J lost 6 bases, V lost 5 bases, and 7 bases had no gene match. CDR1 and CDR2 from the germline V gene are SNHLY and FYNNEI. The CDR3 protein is CASSNWGQGAGELFF. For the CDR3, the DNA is TGTGCCAGCAGTAACTGGGGACAGGGTGCCGGGGAGCTGTTTTTT.

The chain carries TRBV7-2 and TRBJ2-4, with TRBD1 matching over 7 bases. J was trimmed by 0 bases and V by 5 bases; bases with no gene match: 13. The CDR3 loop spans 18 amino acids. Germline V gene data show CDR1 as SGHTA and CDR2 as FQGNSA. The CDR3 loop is CASSVDRSVYLAKNIQYF. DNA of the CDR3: TGTGCCAGCAGCGTGGACAGGAGTGTATATCTAGCCAAAAACATTCAGTACTTC.

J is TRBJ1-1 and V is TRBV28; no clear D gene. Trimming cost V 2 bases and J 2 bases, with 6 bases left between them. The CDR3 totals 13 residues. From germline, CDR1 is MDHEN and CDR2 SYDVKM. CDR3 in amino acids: CASSLVLNTEAFF. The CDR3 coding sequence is TGTGCCAGCAGTTTAGTCCTAAACACTGAAGCTTTCTTT.

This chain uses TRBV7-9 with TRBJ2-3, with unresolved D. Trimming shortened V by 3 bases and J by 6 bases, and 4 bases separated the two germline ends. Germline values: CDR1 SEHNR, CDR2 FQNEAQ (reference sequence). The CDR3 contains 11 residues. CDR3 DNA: TGTGCCAGCAGCTTCGGGGATACGCAGTATTTT. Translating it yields CASSFGDTQYF.

CDR3 in amino acids: CGTAEIYEQYF. CDR3 DNA sequence: TGTGGGACAGCGGAAATCTACGAGCAGTACTTC. This sequence joins TRBV6-5 and TRBJ2-7; TRBD1 might be the D (6 bases). Germline V gene sequence: CDR1 MNHEY, CDR2 SVGAGI. This CDR3 is built from 11 residues.

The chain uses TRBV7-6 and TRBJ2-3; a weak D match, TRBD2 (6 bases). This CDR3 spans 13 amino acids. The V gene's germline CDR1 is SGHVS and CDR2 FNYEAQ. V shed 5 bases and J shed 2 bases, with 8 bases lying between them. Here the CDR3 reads CASSLDYTDTQYF. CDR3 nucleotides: TGTGCCAGCAGCCTGGACTACACAGATACGCAGTATTTT. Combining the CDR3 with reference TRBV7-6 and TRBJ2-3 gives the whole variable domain GAGVSQSPRYKVTKRGQDVALRCDPISGHVSLYWYRQALGQGPEFLTYFNYEAQQDKSGLPNDRFSAERPEGSISTLTIQRTEQRDSAMYRCASSLDYTDTQYFGPGTRLTVL.

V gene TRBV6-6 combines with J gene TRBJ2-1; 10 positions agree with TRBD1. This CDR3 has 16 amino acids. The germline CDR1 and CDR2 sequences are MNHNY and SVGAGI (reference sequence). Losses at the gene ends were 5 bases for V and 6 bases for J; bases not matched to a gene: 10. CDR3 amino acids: CASSPGTGVMVNEQFF. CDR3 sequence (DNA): TGTGCCAGCAGTCCGGGGACAGGGGTTATGGTCAATGAGCAGTTCTTC.

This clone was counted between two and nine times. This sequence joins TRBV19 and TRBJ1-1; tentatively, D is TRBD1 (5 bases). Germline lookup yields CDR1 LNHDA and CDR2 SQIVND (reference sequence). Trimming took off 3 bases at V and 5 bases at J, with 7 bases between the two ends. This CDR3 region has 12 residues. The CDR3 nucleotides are TGTGCCAGTAGTATCCAGGGAACTGAAGCTTTCTTT. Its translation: CASSIQGTEAFF. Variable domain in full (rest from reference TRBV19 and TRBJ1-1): DGGITQSPKYLFRKEGQNVTLSCEQNLNHDAMYWYRQDPGQGLRLIYYSQIVNDFQKGDIAEGYSVSREKKESFPLTVTSAQKNPTAFYLCASSIQGTEAFFGQGTRLTVV.

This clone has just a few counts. CDR3 sequence reads: CASSPQPSGLGEQYF. CDR3 DNA: TGTGCCAGCTCACCACAGCCTAGCGGGCTTGGCGAGCAGTACTTC. The chain has TRBV18 and TRBJ2-7, with 8 bases aligning to TRBD2. J lost 6 bases, V lost 1 base, and 8 bases had no gene match. The length of the CDR3 is 15 residues. CDR1 and CDR2 (germline): KGHSH, LQKENI.

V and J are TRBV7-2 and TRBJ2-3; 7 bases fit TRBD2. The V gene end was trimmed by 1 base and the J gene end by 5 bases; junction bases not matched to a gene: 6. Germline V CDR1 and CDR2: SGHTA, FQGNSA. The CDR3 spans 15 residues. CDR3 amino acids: CASSLVAGRLDTQYF. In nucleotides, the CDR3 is TGTGCCAGCAGCTTAGTAGCGGGCAGGCTAGATACGCAGTATTTT.

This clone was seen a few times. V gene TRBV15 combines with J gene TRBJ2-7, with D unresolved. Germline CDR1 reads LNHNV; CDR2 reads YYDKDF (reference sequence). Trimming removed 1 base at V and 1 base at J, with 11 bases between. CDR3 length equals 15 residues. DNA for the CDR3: TGTGCCACCAGCAGAGTAGCCTCGGGTTCCTACGAGCAGTACTTC. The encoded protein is CATSRVASGSYEQYF.

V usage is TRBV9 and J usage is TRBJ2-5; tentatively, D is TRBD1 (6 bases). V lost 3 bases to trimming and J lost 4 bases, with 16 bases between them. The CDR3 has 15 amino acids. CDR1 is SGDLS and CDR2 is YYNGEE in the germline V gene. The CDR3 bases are TGTGCCAGCAGCGACAACAGGGCGGGTGCAGAGACCCAGTACTTC. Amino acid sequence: CASSDNRAGAETQYF.

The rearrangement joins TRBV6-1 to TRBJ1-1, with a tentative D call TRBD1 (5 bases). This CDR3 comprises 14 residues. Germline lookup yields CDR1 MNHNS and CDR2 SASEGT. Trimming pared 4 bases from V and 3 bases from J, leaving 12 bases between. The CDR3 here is CASSGAGEDTEAFF. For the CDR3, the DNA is TGTGCCAGCAGTGGAGCGGGGGAGGACACTGAAGCTTTCTTT.

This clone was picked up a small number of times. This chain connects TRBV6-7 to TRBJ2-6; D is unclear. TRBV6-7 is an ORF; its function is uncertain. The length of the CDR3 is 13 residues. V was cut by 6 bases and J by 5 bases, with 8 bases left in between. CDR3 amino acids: CASRAWWANVLTF. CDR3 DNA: TGTGCCAGCAGGGCCTGGTGGGCCAACGTCCTGACTTTC.

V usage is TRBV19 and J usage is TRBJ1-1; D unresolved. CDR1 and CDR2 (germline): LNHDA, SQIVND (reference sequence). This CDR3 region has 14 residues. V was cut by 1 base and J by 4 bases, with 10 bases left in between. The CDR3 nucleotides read TGTGCCAGTAGTATAGGAGGGTCCGCCACTGAAGCTTTCTTT. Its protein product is CASSIGGSATEAFF. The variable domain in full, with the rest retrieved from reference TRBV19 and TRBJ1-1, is DGGITQSPKYLFRKEGQNVTLSCEQNLNHDAMYWYRQDPGQGLRLIYYSQIVNDFQKGDIAEGYSVSREKKESFPLTVTSAQKNPTAFYLCASSIGGSATEAFFGQGTRLTVV.

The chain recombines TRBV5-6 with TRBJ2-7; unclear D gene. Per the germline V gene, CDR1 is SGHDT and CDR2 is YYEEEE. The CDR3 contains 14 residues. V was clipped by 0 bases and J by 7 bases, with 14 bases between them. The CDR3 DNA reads TGTGCCAGCAGCTTGGGCGCGCTCGGGTCAGAGCAGTACTTC. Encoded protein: CASSLGALGSEQYF.

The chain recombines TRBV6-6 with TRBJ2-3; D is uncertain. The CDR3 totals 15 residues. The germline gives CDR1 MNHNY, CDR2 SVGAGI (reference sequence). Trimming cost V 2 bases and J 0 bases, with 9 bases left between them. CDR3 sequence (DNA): TGTGCCAGCAGTTACCCCGCCCGGAGCACAGATACGCAGTATTTT. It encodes CASSYPARSTDTQYF.

The CDR3 loop is CASSPTPTGSDEQYF. CDR3 bases: TGTGCCAGCAGCCCGACACCAACAGGGTCCGACGAGCAGTACTTC. This chain joins TRBV5-6 and TRBJ2-7, with a possible D match to TRBD1 (6 bases). Trimming stripped 4 bases from V and 5 bases from J, with 19 bases between. This CDR3 is 15 amino acids long. CDR1 is SGHDT, CDR2 YYEEEE, per germline. Full variable domain (remainder filled in from reference TRBV5-6 and TRBJ2-7): DAGVTQSPTHLIKTRGQQVTLRCSPKSGHDTVSWYQQALGQGPQFIFQYYEEEERQRGNFPDRFSGHQFPNYSSELNVNALLLGDSALYLCASSPTPTGSDEQYFGPGTRLTVT.

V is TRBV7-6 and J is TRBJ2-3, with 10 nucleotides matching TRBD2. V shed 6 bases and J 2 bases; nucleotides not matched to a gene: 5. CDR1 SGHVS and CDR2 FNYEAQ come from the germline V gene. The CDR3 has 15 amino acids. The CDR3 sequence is CASRLSGGATDTQYF. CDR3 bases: TGTGCCAGCAGACTGAGCGGGGGGGCCACAGATACGCAGTATTTT.

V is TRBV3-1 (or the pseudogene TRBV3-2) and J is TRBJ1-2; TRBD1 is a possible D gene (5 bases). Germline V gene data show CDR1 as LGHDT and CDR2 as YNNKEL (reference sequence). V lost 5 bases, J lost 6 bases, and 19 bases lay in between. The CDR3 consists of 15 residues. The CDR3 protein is CASSSAAGRGDGYTF. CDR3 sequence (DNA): TGTGCCAGCAGCTCGGCTGCCGGCCGGGGGGATGGCTACACCTTC.